The clone carrying this T cell receptor (beta chain) was detected many times. The target antigen is unknown. Time point defined: sample taken at primary tumor resection. This entry belongs to a study of spatial heterogeneity in lung cancer. Study-wide findings and caveats: Estimated coverage of tumor T cells was roughly 6.4% for alpha and around 13% for beta chains. Higher tumor mutation counts went along with higher counts of expanded intratumoral alpha and beta TCRs.

Germline loops: CDR1 SGHTA, CDR2 FQGNSA. The CDR3 has 13 amino acids. V lost 1 base to trimming and J lost 5 bases, with 8 bases between them. TCRdb re-called the 5' RACE reads with MiXCR, one entry per CDR3 protein. The sample includes approximately 9,200 distinct CDR3 sequences, around 5% of them seen just once. The clonotype comes from a female donor with early-stage non-small cell lung cancer. This chain connects TRBV7-2 to TRBJ2-5; no clear D gene. The material was lung tumor tissue, obtained at surgery. CDR3 amino acids: CASSLVSVETQYF. For the CDR3, the DNA is TGTGCCAGCAGCTTAGTGTCGGTGGAGACCCAGTACTTC.